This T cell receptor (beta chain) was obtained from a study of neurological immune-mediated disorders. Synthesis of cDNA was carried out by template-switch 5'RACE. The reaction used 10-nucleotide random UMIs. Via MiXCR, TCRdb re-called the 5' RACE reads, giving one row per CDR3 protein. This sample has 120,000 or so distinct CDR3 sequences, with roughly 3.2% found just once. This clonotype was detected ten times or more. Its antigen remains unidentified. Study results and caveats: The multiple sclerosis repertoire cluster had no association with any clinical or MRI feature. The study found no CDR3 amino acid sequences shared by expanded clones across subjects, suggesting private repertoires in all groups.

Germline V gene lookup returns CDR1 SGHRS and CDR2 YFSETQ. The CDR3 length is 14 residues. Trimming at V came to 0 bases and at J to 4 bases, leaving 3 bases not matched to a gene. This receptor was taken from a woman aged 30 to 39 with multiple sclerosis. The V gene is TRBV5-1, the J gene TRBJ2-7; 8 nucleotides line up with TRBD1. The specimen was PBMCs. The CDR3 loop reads CASSLDRGWYEQYF. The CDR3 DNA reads TGCGCCAGCAGCTTGGACAGGGGGTGGTACGAGCAGTACTTC.